This record concerns one T cell receptor beta chain sequence. The antigen is unknown. This CDR3 region has 12 residues. Germline V CDR1 and CDR2: SQVTM, ANQGSEA. The data are from a study of monozygotic twins with inflammatory bowel disease. Unsorted whole blood yielded the total RNA, with T cells left unselected. PCR of TCRalpha and TCRbeta cDNA was nested, with two rounds of approximately 17 and 9 cycles. TCRdb re-called the 5' RACE reads; one entry per CDR3 protein, DNA not given. The record lists approximately 340,000 distinct CDR3 sequences, of which the ten most abundant hold 2% to 2.5%. Broader study findings: Evidence failed to back one strong IBD-linked signal or clonotype. Resolution of different T cell subtypes was not achieved.

The TCR was taken from a human donor with ulcerative colitis or Crohn's disease, or a healthy co-twin of an affected twin (not recorded which). The sequenced material came from blood. This chain joins TRBV29-1 and TRBJ2-1; TCRdb proposes TRBD1, but this gene call is untestable without DNA. CDR3 in amino acids: CSAGTYYNEQFF.